Described below is a single TCR beta chain sequence and its context. Its antigen remains unknown. The sample belongs to a study of CD4 T cells in relation to SARS-CoV-2 and coronaviruses. The CDR3 consists of 13 residues. The V end was cut by 6 bases, the J end by 0 bases, with 6 bases between. Clones were read by immunoSEQ multiplex PCR, and TCRdb kept only the in-frame ones, dropping some. The repertoire holds nearly 25,000 clones, roughly 70% seen once, with roughly 18% in the top ten. The unexposed donors gave CD4+ T cells in about 2011-2019, prior to COVID-19. After approximately ten days of culture, CD4+ T cells were isolated.

The source material was CD4+ T cells from PBMCs, cultured in vitro. The rearrangement joins TRBV12-3 or TRBV12-4 to TRBJ1-3; D remains unclear. This clonotype was obtained from a human donor in good health. CDR3 in amino acids: CASSKSSGNTIYF. The CDR3 region has the DNA TGTGCCAGCAGCAAGAGCTCTGGAAACACCATATATTTT.